These 24 T cell receptor beta chains originate from one sample sequenced in a study of shared clonotypes between healthy human individuals. Cells designated naive CD8 were CD45RO-negative and were positively selected for CCR7, with terminally differentiated effector memory CD45RA+ cells excluded. TCRdb keeps only in-frame clones here, not all; method: immunoSEQ multiplex PCR. Of 2 million to 2.5 million clones in the sample, about 93% are singletons; the top ten hold under 2%. The sequenced material came from naive CD8+ T cells from PBMCs. These receptor sequences come from a man aged 18 to 29 in good health. Some clones in this sample may be carry-over from other donors' samples.

This clone came up once. The rearrangement joins TRBV6-1 to TRBJ2-5; the D gene is possibly TRBD1 (6 bases). Trimming took 8 bases from V and 1 from J, leaving 17 bases between them. This CDR3 spans 15 amino acids. Looked up from germline, CDR1 is MNHNS and CDR2 is SASEGT. The CDR3 DNA reads as TGTGCCAGCCACGGGGACACCGAACCCCAAGAGACCCAGTACTTC. The encoded protein is CASHGDTEPQETQYF.

The V call is TRBV11-2, the J call TRBJ2-1; the D gene is possibly TRBD1 (6 bases). CDR3 size: 17 residues. The V end was cut by 5 bases, the J end by 7 bases, with 24 bases between. Germline CDR1 and CDR2: SGHAT and FQNNGV. The DNA for the CDR3 is TGTGCCAGCAGCGAGAGGGGGAGCGGTTCCAAAAGGAATGAGCAGTTCTTC. Protein: CASSERGSGSKRNEQFF.

The chain uses TRBV7-9 and TRBJ1-3; D is possibly TRBD1 (6 bases). V lost 6 bases to trimming and J lost 2 bases, with 11 bases between them. The germline gives CDR1 SEHNR, CDR2 FQNEAQ (reference sequence). The CDR3 runs to 14 residues. The CDR3, as DNA: TGTGCCAGCAGTGAGGGGGGGCCTGGAAACACCATATATTTT. It encodes CASSEGGPGNTIYF.

The chain recombines TRBV9 with TRBJ1-1; D gene uncertain. This CDR3 spans 14 amino acids. Deletions cut 4 bases from V and 3 bases from J, with 13 bases between. CDR1 is SGDLS, CDR2 YYNGEE, per germline. The CDR3 sequence is CASSPQTRDTEAFF. CDR3 sequence (DNA): TGTGCCAGCAGCCCACAAACGCGAGACACTGAAGCTTTCTTT.

In DNA, the CDR3 is TGTGCCAGCAGTTCCGTTGGACTAGCGGCACACAATGAGCAGTTCTTC. Amino acids: CASSSVGLAAHNEQFF. The chain carries TRBV6-5 and TRBJ2-1, with 10 bases aligning to TRBD2. CDR1 is MNHEY and CDR2 is SVGAGI in the germline V gene. The CDR3 loop spans 16 amino acids. Trimming cost V 4 bases and J 5 bases; bases outside gene matches: 8.

CDR3 sequence reads: CASSQGYRNFGPQETQYF. In DNA form, the CDR3 reads TGTGCCAGCAGCCAAGGTTATCGTAACTTCGGCCCCCAAGAGACCCAGTACTTC. V gene TRBV4-2 combines with J gene TRBJ2-5, with D uncertain. The CDR3 is 18 amino acids. CDR1 LGHNA and CDR2 YNFKEQ come from the germline V gene. V was trimmed by 1 base and J by 1 base, leaving 19 bases between them.

The rearrangement links TRBV28 to TRBJ2-5, with 10 bases aligning to TRBD2. The length of the CDR3 is 16 residues. After removal of 2 bases from V and 5 bases from J, the junction contained 8 bases not matched to a gene. Germline V gene data show CDR1 as MDHEN and CDR2 as SYDVKM. The CDR3 here is CASSLRLAGVKETQYF. The CDR3 DNA sequence: TGTGCCAGCAGTTTAAGGCTAGCGGGAGTCAAGGAGACCCAGTACTTC.

Concerning this clone: The same CDR3 can be traced to other DNA sequences in this sample. V and J are TRBV28 and TRBJ2-7; D ambiguous. CDR1 is MDHEN, CDR2 SYDVKM, per germline. V lost 6 bases and J 4 bases, leaving 10 bases between the germline ends. The CDR3 is 12 amino acids. CDR3 residues: CASSFAAYEQYF. CDR3 sequence (DNA): TGTGCCAGCAGCTTTGCGGCATACGAGCAGTACTTC.

V is TRBV9 and J is TRBJ1-2; the D is unclear. The germline gives CDR1 SGDLS, CDR2 YYNGEE. The CDR3 loop spans 13 amino acids. V was shortened by 0 bases and J by 6 bases, with 9 bases between the two germline ends. The CDR3, as DNA: TGTGCCAGCAGCGTAGCCCAGATGGATGGCTACACCTTC. As protein: CASSVAQMDGYTF.

This sequence joins TRBV29-1 and TRBJ1-2, with D perhaps TRBD1 (5 bases). Trimming pared 3 bases from V and 3 bases from J, leaving 11 bases between. This CDR3 spans 13 amino acids. Germline V gene data show CDR1 as SQVTM and CDR2 as ANQGSEA. CDR3 in amino acids: CSVDGREHYGYTF. The CDR3 nucleotides are TGCAGCGTTGACGGCAGGGAACACTATGGCTACACCTTC.

The rearrangement uses TRBV5-3 and TRBJ2-6, with 7 bases aligning to TRBD2. TRBV5-3 is an ORF for which the function is uncertain. The CDR3 length is 20 residues. The ends lost 4 bases at V and 0 bases at J; junction bases unmatched: 16. CDR3 loop: CARSPKATHAGVSGANVLTF. The CDR3 DNA reads TGTGCCAGAAGCCCAAAAGCTACCCACGCGGGGGTCTCTGGGGCCAACGTCCTGACTTTC.

The gene calls are TRBV19 and TRBJ2-1; 7 bases are shared with TRBD2. CDR3 length equals 15 residues. The V segment lost 6 bases and the J segment 5 bases; nucleotides outside the gene matches: 10. Germline loops: CDR1 LNHDA, CDR2 SQIVND (reference sequence). The CDR3 sequence is CASSQLAENNNEQFF. The CDR3 nucleotides read TGTGCCAGTAGCCAGCTAGCGGAGAACAACAATGAGCAGTTCTTC.

The rearrangement joins TRBV7-3 to TRBJ2-5, with 7 positions matching TRBD2. CDR1 SGHTA and CDR2 FQGTGA come from the germline V gene. Germline trimming cut 5 bases from V and 4 bases from J; bases unmatched to any gene: 4. The CDR3 loop spans 13 amino acids. Here the CDR3 DNA reads TGTGCCAGCAGCCCCGGGAGGTTAGAGACCCAGTACTTC. Translation: CASSPGRLETQYF.

The table lists this clone with a count of one. This chain joins TRBV9 and TRBJ2-7, with TRBD1 matching 8 bases. The CDR3 is 18 amino acids. V gave up 5 bases and J gave up 2 bases; unmatched junction bases: 18. CDR1 and CDR2 from the germline V gene are SGDLS and YYNGEE. Here the CDR3 reads CASSSTPDRGLSPYEQYF. CDR3 DNA sequence: TGTGCCAGCAGTTCGACGCCCGACAGGGGTCTTTCTCCCTACGAGCAGTACTTC.

The CDR3 is CATSGILDSYEQYF. CDR3 nucleotides: TGTGCCACCAGCGGTATCCTGGACAGCTACGAGCAGTACTTC. The chain has TRBV15 and TRBJ2-7, with D possibly matching TRBD1 (6 bases). V shed 5 bases and J shed 3 bases, with 14 bases lying between them. The CDR3 loop spans 14 amino acids. Germline V gives CDR1 LNHNV, CDR2 YYDKDF (reference sequence). The full variable domain, in which reference TRBV15 and TRBJ2-7 provide the parts outside the CDR3, is DAMVIQNPRYQVTQFGKPVTLSCSQTLNHNVMYWYQQKSSQAPKLLFHYYDKDFNNEADTPDNFQSRRPNTSFCFLDIRSPGLGDTAMYLCATSGILDSYEQYFGPGTRLTVT.

The chain employs TRBV28 and TRBJ2-5; D is perhaps TRBD2 (5 bases). The last part of the DNA fits TRBJ2-7 better; the J call may be wrong. The CDR3 has 13 amino acids. Germline CDR1 reads MDHEN; CDR2 reads SYDVKM. CDR3 residues: CASRSLGRYEQYF. Written as DNA, the CDR3 is TGTGCCAGCAGGAGCCTTGGGAGATACGAGCAGTACTTC.

A note on this clone: Other DNA sequences of this sample code for an identical CDR3. This chain joins TRBV19 and TRBJ2-7; D is uncertain. The CDR3 totals 13 residues. Germline values: CDR1 LNHDA, CDR2 SQIVND (reference sequence). Between the trimmed V and J ends, which lost 3 bases and 1 base, there was a span of 7 bases. CDR3: CASSIGLSYEQYF. In DNA form, the CDR3 reads TGTGCCAGTAGTATTGGTCTTTCCTACGAGCAGTACTTC.

The rearrangement links TRBV7-9 to TRBJ2-1, with D possibly matching TRBD2 (6 bases). V gave up 4 bases and J gave up 8 bases, with 18 bases separating them. From germline, CDR1 is SEHNR and CDR2 FQNEAQ (reference sequence). This CDR3 is built from 15 residues. DNA for the CDR3: TGTGCCAGCAGCTCACCCAGGGACTCAGGCCATGAGCAGTTCTTC. It encodes CASSSPRDSGHEQFF. The whole variable domain, remainder taken from reference TRBV7-9 and TRBJ2-1, is DTGVSQNPRHKITKRGQNVTFRCDPISEHNRLYWYRQTLGQGPEFLTYFQNEAQLEKSRLLSDRFSAERPKGSFSTLEIQRTEQGDSAMYLCASSSPRDSGHEQFFGPGTRLTVL.

The gene calls are TRBV7-3 and TRBJ2-1; D gene unclear. The ends were cut back, 5 bases at V and 6 bases at J, with 17 bases in the middle. CDR1 is SGHTA, CDR2 FQGTGA, per germline. This CDR3 has 15 residues. CDR3 sequence: CASSPVGSLGNEQFF. The CDR3 coding sequence is TGTGCCAGCAGCCCCGTGGGCTCCTTGGGCAATGAGCAGTTCTTC. Complete variable domain (other parts from reference TRBV7-3 and TRBJ2-1): GAGVSQTPSNKVTEKGKYVELRCDPISGHTALYWYRQSLGQGPEFLIYFQGTGAADDSGLPNDRFFAVRPEGSVSTLKIQRTERGDSAVYLCASSPVGSLGNEQFFGPGTRLTVL.

Points on this clone: Other nucleotide sequences from this sample produce the same CDR3. This sequence joins TRBV11-2 and TRBJ2-3; D remains unclear. The CDR3 is made up of 15 amino acids. Trimming left V 1 base short and J 1 base short, with 9 bases between. The germline gives CDR1 SGHAT, CDR2 FQNNGV. The CDR3 DNA reads TGTGCCAGCAGCTTAGCCCCCCGCGGCACAGATACGCAGTATTTT. It yields the protein CASSLAPRGTDTQYF.

The sample holds one count of this clone. The chain carries TRBV7-9 and TRBJ2-1; D gene uncertain. Germline V gives CDR1 SEHNR, CDR2 FQNEAQ (reference sequence). The length of the CDR3 is 15 residues. V gave up 5 bases and J gave up 0 bases, with 11 bases separating them. The CDR3 here is CASSPRVLSYNEQFF. The CDR3 DNA sequence: TGTGCCAGCAGCCCCCGGGTCCTCTCCTACAATGAGCAGTTCTTC.

The rearrangement joins TRBV4-2 to TRBJ2-4; TRBD2 matches at 10 bases. The length of the CDR3 is 17 residues. V trimming: 2 bases; J trimming: 6 bases; junction bases outside the gene matches: 10. CDR1 is LGHNA and CDR2 is YNFKEQ in the germline V gene. CDR3 protein: CASSQPGVAGGANIQYF. Written as DNA, the CDR3 is TGTGCCAGCAGCCAACCTGGGGTAGCGGGGGGAGCAAACATTCAGTACTTC.

CDR3 protein: CATERGSGNTIYF. In DNA, the CDR3 is TGTGCCACCGAGAGGGGCTCTGGAAACACCATATATTTT. V is TRBV19 and J is TRBJ1-3; tentatively, D is TRBD1 (5 bases). The germline V and J ends were trimmed by 10 bases and 0 bases, with 10 bases remaining between them. The CDR3 loop spans 13 amino acids. Per germline, CDR1 LNHDA and CDR2 SQIVND (reference sequence).

This rearrangement joins TRBV27 to TRBJ2-1, with TRBD1 matching over 8 bases. Per the germline V gene, CDR1 is MNHEY and CDR2 is SMNVEV (reference sequence). V lost 0 bases to trimming and J lost 2 bases; unmatched junction nucleotides: 3. CDR3 size: 16 residues. The CDR3 DNA follows: TGTGCCAGCAGTTTATCTGGGGGACAGGCCTACAATGAGCAGTTCTTC. Translation: CASSLSGGQAYNEQFF.